This T cell receptor (beta chain) came from a study of T cell responses to AZD1222 COVID-19 vaccine. Study findings and constraints: Spike-specific TCR depth and breadth grew after two AZD1222 doses.

Points on this clone: Its antigen remains unidentified.

The ends lost 5 bases at V and 6 bases at J; junction bases unmatched: 6. The CDR3 spans 14 residues. Looked up from germline, CDR1 is MDHEN and CDR2 is SYDVKM. Assay: immunoSEQ multiplex PCR; the TCRdb copy retains only in-frame clones and omits some. This sample carries 150,000 or so clones, approximately 90% of them seen once, and the ten largest clones take 20% to 25%. The sequenced sample was peripheral blood, obtained on day 0 of AZD1222 vaccination. V gene TRBV28 combines with J gene TRBJ1-4; 7 bases are a match to TRBD1. This clonotype was sampled from an adult in good health. The CDR3 loop is CASSAQGPHEKLFF. The DNA for the CDR3 is TGTGCCAGCAGTGCACAGGGGCCCCATGAAAAACTGTTTTTT.